A selection of T cell receptor beta chains follows, all from one sample in a study of cytomegalovirus exposure and HLA in healthy donors. Profiled with immunoSEQ multiplex PCR; TCRdb holds only in-frame clones, not every one. The profile covers about 160,000 clones, with approximately 86% appearing a single time and about 2.1% taken by the ten largest. Sequencing input: PBMCs. These receptors came from a woman younger than 35 in good health and CMV-seronegative. CDR3s include the opening cysteine and the closing phenylalanine or tryptophan. D genes are given only for firm matches. Clone size is not always given. Where it is, it says once, few, many or a class for expanded clones.

TRBV7-9	.	.	TRBJ1-6	TGTGCCAGCAGCTTAGAGGGCGGGAATTCACCCCTCCACTTT	CASSLEGGNSPLHF
TRBV19	TRBD1	.	TRBJ2-3	TGTGCCAGTAGTAACAGGGGGCGAGACCTCACAGATACGCAGTATTTT	CASSNRGRDLTDTQYF
TRBV6-5	.	.	TRBJ2-7	TGTGCCAGCAGCCTGGGGGGATTTCTAACCTACGAGCAGTACTTC	CASSLGGFLTYEQYF
TRBV29-1	.	once	TRBJ1-3	TGCAGCGGGACATCCGGGGGTGACACCATATATTTT	CSGTSGGDTIYF
TRBV4-1	.	few	TRBJ2-7	TGCGCCAGCAGCCAGGGACTTACCTCCCGGAGGGCTAACTACGAGCAGTACTTC	CASSQGLTSRRANYEQYF
TRBV6-6	.	.	TRBJ2-2	TGTGCCAGCAGTTCCAGGGGTATTAGGAACACCGGGGAGCTGTTTTTT	CASSSRGIRNTGELFF
TRBV7-9	.	.	TRBJ2-1	TGTGCCAGCAGCCCCCGGGACATCGTGTCCTACAATGAGCAGTTCTTC	CASSPRDIVSYNEQFF
TRBV10-3	.	.	TRBJ2-7	TGTGCCACCTTTAGCTCCTACGAGCAGTACTTC	CATFSSYEQYF
TRBV7-8	TRBD2	.	TRBJ2-2	TGTGCCAGCAGCCGCGGGAGGGAAGGTCACACCGGGGAGCTGTTTTTT	CASSRGREGHTGELFF
TRBV13	TRBD2	once	TRBJ2-1	TGTGCCAGCAGCATGGGACTAGCGGGATGGGGTGAGCAGTTCTTC	CASSMGLAGWGEQFF
TRBV6-6	.	.	TRBJ1-2	TGTGCCAGCAGCTCTCAAACTACCCCCTATGGCTACACCTTC	CASSSQTTPYGYTF
TRBV6-6	.	.	TRBJ2-6	TGTGCCAGCAGTTACGGAGGGCCTGGGGCCAACGTCCTGACTTTC	CASSYGGPGANVLTF
TRBV10-3	.	.	TRBJ2-5	TGTGCCATCAGTGAGTACCGGGTCCAAGAGACCCAGTACTTC	CAISEYRVQETQYF
TRBV4-1	.	.	TRBJ2-7	TGCGCCAGCAGCCCCCTTACTTTGACTAGACCCTACGAGCAGTACTTC	CASSPLTLTRPYEQYF
TRBV18	TRBD1	.	TRBJ2-5	TGTGCCAGCTCACCACCGCGGCCACTGTCGGGACAGGGAGGAAAAAGCCAAGAGACCCAGTACTTC	CASSPPRPLSGQGGKSQETQYF
TRBV11-2	.	.	TRBJ1-1	TGTGCCAGCAGGACGATCAGGGGGAACACTGAAGCTTTCTTT	CASRTIRGNTEAFF
TRBV28	.	.	TRBJ1-1	TGTGCCAGCACCCTTGGACAGTTGAACACTGAAGCTTTCTTT	CASTLGQLNTEAFF
TRBV5-1	TRBD1	.	TRBJ1-3	TGCGCCAGCAGCCTGACAGGGTGGGGAAACACCATATATTTT	CASSLTGWGNTIYF
TRBV28	TRBD2	.	TRBJ2-7	TGTGCCAGCAGTTTCGGGACTAGCGGGACCGGAGGGCTCTACGAGCAGTACTTC	CASSFGTSGTGGLYEQYF
TRBV4-1	TRBD1	.	TRBJ2-4	TGCGCCAGCAGTGCCCCGGGACAGGGGGCCAAAAACATTCAGTACTTC	CASSAPGQGAKNIQYF
TRBV29-1	.	.	TRBJ2-6	TGCAGCGTTGAAGCCCCGATCGGTCCCTCTGGGGCCAACGTCCTGACTTTC	CSVEAPIGPSGANVLTF
TRBV5-4	TRBD1	.	TRBJ1-1	TGTGCCAGCAGCTGGGACAGGGCCGAAGCTTTCTTT	CASSWDRAEAFF
TRBV25-1	.	.	TRBJ1-1	TGTGCCAGCAGTGTTACAGGGAGAACTGAAGCTTTCTTT	CASSVTGRTEAFF
TRBV6-5	TRBD1	.	TRBJ2-7	TGTGCCAGCAGTTACGGACAGGGGGGCTTAACCTACGAGCAGTACTTC	CASSYGQGGLTYEQYF
TRBV5-1	TRBD1	.	TRBJ2-7	TGCGCCAGCCGCCAACAGGGGCAGGGTGGCGAGCAGTACTTC	CASRQQGQGGEQYF
TRBV28	TRBD1	.	TRBJ1-2	TGTGCCAGCAGTTTACGGGGACAGGGCTATGGCTACACCTTC	CASSLRGQGYGYTF
TRBV30	TRBD1	.	TRBJ1-4	TGTGCCTGGAGTGTACAGGGGACAGGGGTCGAAAAACTGTTTTTT	CAWSVQGTGVEKLFF
TRBV29-1	TRBD1	.	TRBJ1-3	TGCAGCGTCAACGGGGGGACAGGGGAAAACACCATATATTTT	CSVNGGTGENTIYF
TRBV9	TRBD2	.	TRBJ2-3	TGTGCCAGCAGCGTAGGGATTAGCGGGACAGATACGCAGTATTTT	CASSVGISGTDTQYF
TRBV5-6	TRBD2	.	TRBJ2-1	TGTGCCAGCAGCTCCCTAGCGGGTAGATACAATGAGCAGTTCTTC	CASSSLAGRYNEQFF
TRBV19	TRBD1	.	TRBJ1-5	TGTGCCAGTAGTAGCGACAGGGGGCGTCAGCCCCAGCATTTT	CASSSDRGRQPQHF
TRBV7-9	TRBD1	once	TRBJ2-5	TGTGCCAGCAGAAAGACAGGGAGAGGAGAGACCCAGTACTTC	CASRKTGRGETQYF
TRBV28	.	.	TRBJ1-5	TGTGCCAGCAGGGAGGGAACGGAGCCCCAGCATTTT	CASREGTEPQHF
TRBV6-1	TRBD2	.	TRBJ2-1	TGTGCCAGCAGTGCCGAGCGCTTCCTGGCGGGAGTAGCCAATGAGCAGTTCTTC	CASSAERFLAGVANEQFF
TRBV7-9	.	.	TRBJ2-7	TGTGCCAGCAGCTTAGACCATGACAGGAACTACGAGCAGTACTTC	CASSLDHDRNYEQYF
TRBV5-3	.	.	TRBJ1-2	TGTGCCAGAACCTACCAGGGGCGTAATGGCTACACCTTC	CARTYQGRNGYTF
TRBV28	.	.	TRBJ1-1	TGTGCCAGCACCCAACAACGGGACACTGAAGCTTTCTTT	CASTQQRDTEAFF
TRBV6-5	.	.	TRBJ2-6	TGTGCCAGCAGTGTCAGGGACTCTGGGGCCAACGTCCTGACTTTC	CASSVRDSGANVLTF
TRBV5-1	TRBD2	.	TRBJ2-5	TGCGCCAGCAGGCTAGCGGCCTCTCAAGAGACCCAGTACTTC	CASRLAASQETQYF
TRBV28	.	.	TRBJ2-3	TGTGCCAGCAGTTTCGGCGGGAACACAGATACGCAGTATTTT	CASSFGGNTDTQYF
TRBV5-8	TRBD1	.	TRBJ1-3	TGTGCCAGCAGCCCCTGGACAGGAAGCTCTGGAAACACCATATATTTT	CASSPWTGSSGNTIYF
TRBV4-2	.	.	TRBJ2-7	TGTGCCAGCAGCCAAGCGGACTCCAGCTCCTACGAGCAGTACTTC	CASSQADSSSYEQYF
TRBV7-9	.	.	TRBJ2-3	TGTGCCAGCAGCCCCCCTGGACTAAACAGAGCAGATACGCAGTATTTT	CASSPPGLNRADTQYF
TRBV7-2	TRBD1	.	TRBJ1-5	TGTGCCAGCAGCCCACCGACAGGGTCGCCCCAGCATTTT	CASSPPTGSPQHF
TRBV9	.	.	TRBJ2-7	TGTGCCAGCAGCCCGACAGGTATGCCCTACGAGCAGTACTTC	CASSPTGMPYEQYF
TRBV15	TRBD2	.	TRBJ2-1	TGTGCCACCAGCAGAGGTCTTAATCTAGCGGACTACTCCTACAATGAGCAGTTCTTC	CATSRGLNLADYSYNEQFF
TRBV10-2	.	.	TRBJ1-1	TGCGCCAGCAGTGATGTGGCAGGGGCACACACTGAAGCTTTCTTT	CASSDVAGAHTEAFF
TRBV10-3	.	.	TRBJ2-7	TGTGCCATCAGTGAGTCAACCGGGACAAAACCCGTGAAGCAGTACTTC	CAISESTGTKPVKQYF
TRBV28	TRBD2	.	TRBJ2-1	TGTGCCAGCAGTCTTCTAGCGGGAGGTTTCAATGAGCAGTTCTTC	CASSLLAGGFNEQFF
TRBV5-6	TRBD2	.	TRBJ2-5	TGTGCCAGCAGCTCCAGGACTAGCGCGAATCAAGAGACCCAGTACTTC	CASSSRTSANQETQYF
TRBV2	TRBD2	.	TRBJ2-4	TGTGCCAGCAGCGCACAAGGACTAGCGGGGAACAAAAACATTCAGTACTTC	CASSAQGLAGNKNIQYF
TRBV5-1	.	.	TRBJ1-1	TGCGCCAGCAGCTCGCAAGGGACTGAGAACACTGAAGCTTTCTTT	CASSSQGTENTEAFF
TRBV27	.	.	TRBJ1-5	TGTGCCAGTTCGGGGGGGGACCGTAGCAATCAGCCCCAGCATTTT	CASSGGDRSNQPQHF
TRBV16	TRBD1	.	TRBJ1-1	TGTGCCAGCACCTCACAGGGGAGCGTTGAAGCTTTCTTT	CASTSQGSVEAFF